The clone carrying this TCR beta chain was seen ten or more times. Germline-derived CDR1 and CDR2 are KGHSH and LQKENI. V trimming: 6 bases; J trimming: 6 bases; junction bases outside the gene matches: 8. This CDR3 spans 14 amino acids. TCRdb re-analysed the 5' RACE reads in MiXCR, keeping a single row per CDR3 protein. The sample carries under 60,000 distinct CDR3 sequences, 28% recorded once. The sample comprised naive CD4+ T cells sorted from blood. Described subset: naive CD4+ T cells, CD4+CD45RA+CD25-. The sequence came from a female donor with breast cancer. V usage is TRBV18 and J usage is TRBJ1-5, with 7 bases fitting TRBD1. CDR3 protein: CASSSQGFGQPQHF. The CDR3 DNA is TGTGCCAGCTCGTCACAGGGGTTCGGTCAGCCCCAGCATTTT.